This TCR beta chain was recorded in a study of a mutant IDH1 vaccine in newly diagnosed glioma. Time point here: baseline, week 1 (first vaccination visit). As to treatment: pre-vaccination baseline after standard-of-care therapy. Trimming stripped 6 bases from V and 10 bases from J, with 7 bases between. CDR3 size: 10 residues. CDR1 and CDR2 from the germline V gene are SNHLY and FYNNEI. Assay used: immunoSEQ multiplex PCR; TCRdb lists only in-frame clones, some missing. This sample has 95,000 to 100,000 clones; around 90% occur once, and the top ten carry approximately 0.6%. This sample comprised PBMCs, obtained from a glioma patient treated with radiotherapy, temozolomide or both. The gene calls are TRBV2 and TRBJ2-1; D not certain. This sequence was found in a woman in her forties or fifties with glioma. Here the CDR3 DNA reads TGTGCCAGCAGGGCGGCCGAGCAGTTCTTC. This codes for CASRAAEQFF.